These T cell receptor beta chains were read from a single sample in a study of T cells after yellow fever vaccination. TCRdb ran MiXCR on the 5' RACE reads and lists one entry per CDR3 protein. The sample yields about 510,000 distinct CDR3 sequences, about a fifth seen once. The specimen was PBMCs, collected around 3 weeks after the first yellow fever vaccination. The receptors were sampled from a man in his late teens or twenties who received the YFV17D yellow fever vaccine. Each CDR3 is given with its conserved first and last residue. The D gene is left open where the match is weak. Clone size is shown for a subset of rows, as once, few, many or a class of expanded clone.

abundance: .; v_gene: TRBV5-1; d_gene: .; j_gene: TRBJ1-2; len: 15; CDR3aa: CASSPSPPATDGYTF; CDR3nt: TGCGCCAGCAGCCCCTCCCCTCCGGCCACGGACGGCTACACCTTC
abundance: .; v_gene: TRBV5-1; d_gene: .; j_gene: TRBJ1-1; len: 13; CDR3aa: CASSLFVDTEAFF; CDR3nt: TGCGCCAGCAGCTTGTTCGTAGACACTGAAGCTTTCTTT
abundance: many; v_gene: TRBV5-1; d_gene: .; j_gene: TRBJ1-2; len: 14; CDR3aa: CASRSNGFNYGYTF; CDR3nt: TGCGCCAGCAGGTCCAACGGATTTAACTATGGCTACACCTTC
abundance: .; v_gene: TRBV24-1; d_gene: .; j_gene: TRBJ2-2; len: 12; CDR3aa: CATSVQTGELFF; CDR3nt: TGTGCCACCAGTGTTCAGACAGGGGAGCTGTTTTTT
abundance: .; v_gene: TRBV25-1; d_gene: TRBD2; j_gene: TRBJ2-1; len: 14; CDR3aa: CASRGRGGRNEQFF; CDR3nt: TGTGCCAGCAGGGGGCGGGGGGGCCGGAATGAGCAGTTCTTC
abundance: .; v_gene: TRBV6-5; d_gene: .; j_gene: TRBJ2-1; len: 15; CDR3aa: CASSRTSSSYNEQFF; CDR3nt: TGTGCCAGCAGTCGTACTTCGAGCTCCTACAATGAGCAGTTCTTC
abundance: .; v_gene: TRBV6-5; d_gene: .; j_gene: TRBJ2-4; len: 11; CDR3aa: CASSAKNIQYF; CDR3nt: TGTGCCAGCTCAGCCAAAAACATTCAGTACTTC
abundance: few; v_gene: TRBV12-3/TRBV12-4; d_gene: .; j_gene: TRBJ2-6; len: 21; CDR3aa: CASSLGRRNGLLVSGANVLTF; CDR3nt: TGTGCCAGCAGTTTAGGGCGTAGAAACGGACTTCTTGTCTCTGGGGCCAACGTCCTGACTTTC
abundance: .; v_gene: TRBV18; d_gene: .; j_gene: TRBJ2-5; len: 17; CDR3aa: CASSPPPGPARQETQYF; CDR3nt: TGTGCCAGCTCACCACCGCCCGGCCCAGCTCGGCAAGAGACCCAGTACTTC
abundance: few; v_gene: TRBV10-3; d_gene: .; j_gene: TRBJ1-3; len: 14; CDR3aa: CAIGDPSSGNTIYF; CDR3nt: TGTGCCATCGGGGACCCGAGCTCTGGAAACACCATATATTTT
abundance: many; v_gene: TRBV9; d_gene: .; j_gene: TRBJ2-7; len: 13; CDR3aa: CASSAGSGDEQYF; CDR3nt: TGTGCCAGCAGTGCGGGCAGTGGGGACGAGCAGTACTTC
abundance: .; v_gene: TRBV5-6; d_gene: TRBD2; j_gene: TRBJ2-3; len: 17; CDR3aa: CASSSGAGLVSGDTQYF; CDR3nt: TGTGCCAGCAGCTCCGGCGCGGGACTAGTTTCTGGAGATACGCAGTATTTT
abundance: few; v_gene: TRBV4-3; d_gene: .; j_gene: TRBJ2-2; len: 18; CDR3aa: CASSQDVAGAGDTGELFF; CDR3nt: TGCGCCAGCAGCCAAGATGTTGCGGGGGCAGGGGACACCGGGGAGCTGTTTTTT
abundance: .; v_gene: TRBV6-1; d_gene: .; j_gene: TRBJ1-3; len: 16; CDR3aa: CASSPSGPGSGNTIYF; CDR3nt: TGTGCCAGCAGCCCCTCGGGGCCCGGATCTGGAAACACCATATATTTT
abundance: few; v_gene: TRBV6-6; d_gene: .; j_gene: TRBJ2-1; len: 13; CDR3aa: CASYHPEGHEQFF; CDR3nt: TGTGCCAGCTACCACCCCGAGGGGCATGAGCAGTTCTTC
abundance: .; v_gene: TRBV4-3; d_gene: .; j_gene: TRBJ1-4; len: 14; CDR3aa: CASSKGQGIEKLFF; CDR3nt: TGCGCCAGCAGCAAAGGGCAGGGGATTGAAAAACTGTTTTTT
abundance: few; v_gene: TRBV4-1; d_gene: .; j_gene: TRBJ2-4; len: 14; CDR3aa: CASSQVVAKNIQYF; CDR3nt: TGCGCCAGCAGCCAAGTTGTGGCAAAAAACATTCAGTACTTC
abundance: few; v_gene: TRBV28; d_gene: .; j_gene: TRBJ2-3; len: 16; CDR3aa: CASSLIARARGDTQYF; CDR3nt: TGTGCCAGCAGTTTAATAGCCCGAGCTAGGGGTGATACGCAGTATTTT
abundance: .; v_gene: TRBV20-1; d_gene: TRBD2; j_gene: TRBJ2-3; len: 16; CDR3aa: CSARALRGGLRDTQYF; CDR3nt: TGCAGTGCTAGAGCTCTTCGGGGGGGCCTGAGAGATACGCAGTATTTT
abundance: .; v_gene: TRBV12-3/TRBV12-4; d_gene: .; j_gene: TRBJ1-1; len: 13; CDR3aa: CASSLEKNTEAFF; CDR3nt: TGTGCCAGCAGTTTGGAAAAGAACACTGAAGCTTTCTTT
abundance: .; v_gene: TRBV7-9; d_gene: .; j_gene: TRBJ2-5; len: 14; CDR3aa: CASSSPRGQETQYF; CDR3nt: TGTGCCAGCAGCTCGCCTCGGGGACAAGAGACCCAGTACTTC
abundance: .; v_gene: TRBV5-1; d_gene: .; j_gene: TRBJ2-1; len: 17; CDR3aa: CASSFPGGAGGYNEQFF; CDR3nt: TGCGCCAGCAGCTTCCCCGGGGGAGCGGGTGGGTACAATGAGCAGTTCTTC
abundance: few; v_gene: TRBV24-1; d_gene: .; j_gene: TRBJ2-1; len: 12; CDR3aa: CATSDTRNEQFF; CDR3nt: TGTGCCACCAGTGATACTCGTAATGAGCAGTTCTTC
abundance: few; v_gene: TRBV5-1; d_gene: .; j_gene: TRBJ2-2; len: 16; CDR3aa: CASSLIVATNTGELFF; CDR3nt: TGCGCCAGCAGCTTGATAGTCGCGACAAACACCGGGGAGCTGTTTTTT
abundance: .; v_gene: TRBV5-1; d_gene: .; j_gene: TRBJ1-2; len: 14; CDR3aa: CASSTDGTNYGYTF; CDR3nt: TGCGCCAGCAGCACGGACGGTACTAACTATGGCTACACCTTC
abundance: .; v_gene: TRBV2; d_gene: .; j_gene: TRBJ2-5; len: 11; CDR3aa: CATSKQETQYF; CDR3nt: TGTGCCACTTCGAAACAAGAGACCCAGTACTTC
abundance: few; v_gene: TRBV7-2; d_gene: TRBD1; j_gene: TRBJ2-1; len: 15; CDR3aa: CASSSGQGQRNEQFF; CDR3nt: TGTGCCAGCAGCTCAGGACAGGGGCAGAGGAATGAGCAGTTCTTC
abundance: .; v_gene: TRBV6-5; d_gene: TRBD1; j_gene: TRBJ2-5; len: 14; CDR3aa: CASSYSTGLETQYF; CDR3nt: TGTGCCAGCAGTTACTCGACAGGGCTGGAGACCCAGTACTTC
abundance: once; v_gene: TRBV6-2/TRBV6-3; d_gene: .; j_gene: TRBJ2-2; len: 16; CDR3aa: CASSYSISALTGELFF; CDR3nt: TGTGCCAGCAGTTACTCGATTTCAGCCCTCACCGGGGAGCTGTTTTTT